This TCR beta chain was observed in a study of T cell changes during pregnancy in multiple sclerosis (dated by TCRdb to between 2018 and 2020). Concerning the study at large: The study examined how the T cell repertoire changed over the course of pregnancy in women with multiple sclerosis.

Receptor amplification or capture employed the immunoSEQ multiplex PCR assay. TCRdb carries this immuneACCESS record with in-frame sequences only. Its versions omit some clonotypes, under half of them owing to an unresolved V gene in the studies checked, with the rest unexplained. In this sample the table shows about 40,000 clones, under 95% of which occur a single time. The leading ten clones occupy less than 0.75% of the sample. A note on this clone: Its cognate antigen has yet to be identified. The input lacks base qualities; no much larger clone sits a single base away.

CDR1 and CDR2, per the germline V gene, are SGHRS and YFSETQ. V and J are truncated by 2 bases and 5 bases respectively, leaving an intervening sequence of 14 bases. The CDR3, cysteine through phenylalanine, is 14 amino acids long. The DNA shown is the 42-base CDR3, in frame from base 1. The specimen comprised CD4+ T cells from peripheral blood mononuclear cells, sampled in the third trimester of pregnancy. The clonotype comes from a female donor with multiple sclerosis, enrolled in a pregnancy study. Here the chain combines TRBV5-1 and TRBJ2-7; a tentative D call is TRBD1 (6 bases match). Read as DNA, the sequence is TGCGCCAGCAGCTTAGGGGCAGGGGTCGACGAGCAGTACTTC. It translates as CASSLGAGVDEQYF.